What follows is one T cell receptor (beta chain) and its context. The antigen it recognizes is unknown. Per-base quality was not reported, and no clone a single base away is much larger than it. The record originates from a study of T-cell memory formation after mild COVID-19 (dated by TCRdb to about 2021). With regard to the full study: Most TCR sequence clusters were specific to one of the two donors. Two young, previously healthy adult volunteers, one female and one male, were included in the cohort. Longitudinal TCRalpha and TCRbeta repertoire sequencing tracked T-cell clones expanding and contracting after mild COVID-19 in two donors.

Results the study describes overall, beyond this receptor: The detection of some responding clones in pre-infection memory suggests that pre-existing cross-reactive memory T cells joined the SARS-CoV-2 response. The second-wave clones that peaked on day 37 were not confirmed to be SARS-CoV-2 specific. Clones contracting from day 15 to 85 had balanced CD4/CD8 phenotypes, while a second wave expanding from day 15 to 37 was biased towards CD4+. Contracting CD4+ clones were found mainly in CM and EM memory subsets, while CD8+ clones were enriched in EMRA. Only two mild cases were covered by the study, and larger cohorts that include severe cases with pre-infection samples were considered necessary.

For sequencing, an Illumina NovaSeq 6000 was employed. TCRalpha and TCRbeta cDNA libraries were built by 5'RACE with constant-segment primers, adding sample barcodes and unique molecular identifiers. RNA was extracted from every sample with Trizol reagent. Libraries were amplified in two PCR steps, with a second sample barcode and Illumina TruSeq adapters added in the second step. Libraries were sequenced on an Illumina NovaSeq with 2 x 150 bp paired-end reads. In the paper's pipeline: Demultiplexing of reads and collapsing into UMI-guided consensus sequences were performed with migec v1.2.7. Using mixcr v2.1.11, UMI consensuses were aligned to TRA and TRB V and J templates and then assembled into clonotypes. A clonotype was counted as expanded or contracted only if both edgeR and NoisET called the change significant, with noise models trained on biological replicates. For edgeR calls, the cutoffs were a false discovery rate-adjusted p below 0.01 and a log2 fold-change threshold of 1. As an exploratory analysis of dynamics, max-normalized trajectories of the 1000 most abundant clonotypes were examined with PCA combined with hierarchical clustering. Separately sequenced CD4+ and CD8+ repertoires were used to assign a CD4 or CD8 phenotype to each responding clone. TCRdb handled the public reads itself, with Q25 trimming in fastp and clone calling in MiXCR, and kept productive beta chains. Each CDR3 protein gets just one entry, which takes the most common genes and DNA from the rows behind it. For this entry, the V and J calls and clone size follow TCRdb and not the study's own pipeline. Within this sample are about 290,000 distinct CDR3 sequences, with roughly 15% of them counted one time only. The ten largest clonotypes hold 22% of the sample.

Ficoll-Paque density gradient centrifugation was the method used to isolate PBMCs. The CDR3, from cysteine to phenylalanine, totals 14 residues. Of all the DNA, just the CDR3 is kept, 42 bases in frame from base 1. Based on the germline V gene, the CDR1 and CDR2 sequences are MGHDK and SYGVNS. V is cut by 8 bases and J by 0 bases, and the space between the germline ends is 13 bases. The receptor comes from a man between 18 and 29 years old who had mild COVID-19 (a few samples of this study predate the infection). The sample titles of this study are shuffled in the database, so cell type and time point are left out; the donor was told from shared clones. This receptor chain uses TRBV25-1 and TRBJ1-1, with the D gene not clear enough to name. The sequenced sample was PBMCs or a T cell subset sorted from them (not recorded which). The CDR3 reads CASPGGRMNTEAFF. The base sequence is TGTGCCAGCCCGGGAGGAAGAATGAACACTGAAGCTTTCTTT. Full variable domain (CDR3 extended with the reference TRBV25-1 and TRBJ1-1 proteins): EADIYQTPRYLVIGTGKKITLECSQTMGHDKMYWYQQDPGMELHLIHYSYGVNSTEKGDLSSESTVSRIRTEHFPLTLESARPSHTSQYLCASPGGRMNTEAFFGQGTRLTVV.